This TCR beta chain was identified in a study of T cell repertoires in cytomegalovirus infection. The wider study: CMV infection together with matching HLA type was indicated by public TCR beta signatures.

In TCRdb, the reads were re-called with MiXCR into one record per CDR3 protein. The repertoire has 350,000 to 450,000 distinct CDR3 sequences, 15% to 20% of them found once; the top ten carry less than 9.5%. The study, taken as a whole, reports: Of the TCR beta families, the public ones yielded a cumulative frequency that identified carriers of CMV plus the relevant HLA.

This clonotype appeared many times. Its cognate antigen is unknown. Germline values: CDR1 MNHNS, CDR2 SASEGT. V lost 6 bases and J 6 bases, leaving 6 bases between the germline ends. The CDR3 runs to 11 residues. The source of this sequence is a human donor in good health (CMV status not recorded). Some clones in this sample may be carry-over from other donors' samples. The chain carries TRBV6-1 and TRBJ2-1; D is unclear. The sequenced sample consisted of PBMCs. The CDR3 reads CASRRLNEQFF. The CDR3 nucleotides read TGTGCCAGCAGGCGACTCAATGAGCAGTTCTTC.